This T cell receptor beta chain originates from a study of T-cell memory formation after mild COVID-19. The wider study: Among the donors, TCR clusters were largely specific to each donor.

CDR1 MNHEY and CDR2 SVGEGT come from the germline V gene. V dropped 0 bases and J dropped 5 bases, with 7 bases sitting between them. This CDR3 has 13 residues. 5'RACE primed at constant segments yielded TCR alpha and TCR beta cDNA libraries bearing sample barcodes and UMIs. A single record per CDR3 protein comes from TCRdb applying MiXCR to the 5' RACE reads. The repertoire has fewer than 250,000 distinct CDR3 sequences, about 11% of them found once; the top ten carry approximately 3%. This clonotype was found a few times. Its antigen is not known. Overall study results and limits: Researchers report contracting CD4+ clones mostly in CM and EM, with CD8+ clones in EMRA.

The rearrangement joins TRBV6-2 or TRBV6-3 to TRBJ1-2, with a tentative D call TRBD1 (5 bases). This sequence was found in a young man who had mild COVID-19 (a few samples of this study predate the infection). Cell type and time point are not known. Sequencing input: PBMCs or a T cell subset sorted from them (not recorded which). The CDR3 protein is CASSYSGVYGYTF. The CDR3 DNA reads as TGTGCCAGCAGTTACTCGGGGGTATATGGCTACACCTTC.